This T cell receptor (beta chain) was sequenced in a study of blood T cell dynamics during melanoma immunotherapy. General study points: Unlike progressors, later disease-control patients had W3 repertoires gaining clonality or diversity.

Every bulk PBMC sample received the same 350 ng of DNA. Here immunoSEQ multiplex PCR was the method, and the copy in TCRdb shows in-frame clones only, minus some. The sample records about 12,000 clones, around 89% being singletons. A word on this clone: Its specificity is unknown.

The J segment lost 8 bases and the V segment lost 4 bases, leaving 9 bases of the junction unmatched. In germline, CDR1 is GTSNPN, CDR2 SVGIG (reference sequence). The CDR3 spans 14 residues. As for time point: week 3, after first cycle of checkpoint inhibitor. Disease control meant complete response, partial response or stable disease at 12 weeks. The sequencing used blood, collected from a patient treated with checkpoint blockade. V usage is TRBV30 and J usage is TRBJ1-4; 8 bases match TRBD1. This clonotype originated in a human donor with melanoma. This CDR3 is CAWTGGQGPEKLFF. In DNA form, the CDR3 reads TGTGCCTGGACCGGAGGACAGGGACCCGAAAAACTGTTTTTT.